One and the same sample provided the 20 T cell receptor beta chains below, sequenced in a study of T cell responses to AZD1222 COVID-19 vaccine. The repertoire was sequenced with immunoSEQ multiplex PCR; TCRdb's copy has only in-frame clones and lacks some. The data contain more than 95,000 clones, over 80% of them seen just once; the ten biggest clones take up around 5.6%. Sequencing was performed on peripheral blood, taken on day 0 of AZD1222 vaccination. The receptors here all came from an adult in good health.

In this sample, this clone turned up once. The rearrangement joins TRBV3-1 (or the pseudogene TRBV3-2) to TRBJ1-2; D is unclear. Per the germline V gene, CDR1 is LGHDT and CDR2 is YNNKEL (reference sequence). The CDR3 extends over 14 amino acids. The V gene lost 0 bases and the J gene lost 2 bases, with 7 bases spanning the gap. CDR3 coding DNA: TGTGCCAGCAGCCAAGAGACGGGAAACTATGGCTACACCTTC. It specifies CASSQETGNYGYTF.

The chain has TRBV19 and TRBJ1-2; the match to TRBD1 covers 10 bases. The length of the CDR3 is 13 residues. V dropped 8 bases and J dropped 7; count of bases not matched to a gene: 7. In germline, CDR1 is LNHDA, CDR2 SQIVND (reference sequence). CDR3 DNA sequence: TGTGCCAGTCGGCGACAGGGGGCGCCTGGCTACACCTTC. It codes for CASRRQGAPGYTF.

The rearrangement joins TRBV10-1 to TRBJ2-1; TRBD1 agrees at 9 bases. Germline V gene sequence: CDR1 WNHNN, CDR2 SYGVQD (reference sequence). V lost 5 bases and J lost 2; bases outside the gene matches: 4. This CDR3 contains 15 residues. The CDR3 loop is CASSRTGGAYNEQFF. The CDR3 DNA reads TGCGCCAGCAGTAGAACAGGGGGCGCCTACAATGAGCAGTTCTTC.

The J gene is TRBJ2-7, the V gene TRBV5-1; D is possibly TRBD1 (6 bases). CDR3 length equals 14 residues. Trimming cost V 2 bases and J 2 bases, with 11 bases left between them. Germline CDR1 and CDR2: SGHRS and YFSETQ. This CDR3 reads CASSFRGGPYEQYF. The CDR3 DNA reads TGCGCCAGCAGCTTCAGAGGGGGTCCCTACGAGCAGTACTTC. Drawing the rest from reference TRBV5-1 and TRBJ2-7, the complete variable domain is KAGVTQTPRYLIKTRGQQVTLSCSPISGHRSVSWYQQTPGQGLQFLFEYFSETQRNKGNFPGRFSGRQFSNSRSEMNVSTLELGDSALYLCASSFRGGPYEQYFGPGTRLTVT.

The chain carries TRBV7-9 and TRBJ2-7; 10 positions match TRBD1. V dropped 5 bases and J dropped 5; count of bases not matched to a gene: 9. The CDR3 consists of 15 residues. CDR1 and CDR2 from the germline V gene are SEHNR and FQNEAQ (reference sequence). Here the CDR3 DNA reads TGTGCCAGCAGCCAAATCCGGGACAGGGGTAACGAGCAGTACTTC. Encoded protein: CASSQIRDRGNEQYF.

The chain is built from TRBV28 and TRBJ1-2, with no clear D. Germline V gives CDR1 MDHEN, CDR2 SYDVKM. This CDR3 has 14 residues. Between the trimmed V and J ends, which lost 10 bases and 8 bases, there was a span of 23 bases. Written as DNA, the CDR3 is TGTGCCACCAAACCAACTCCGGCTTCCGGCGGCTACACCTTC. Protein: CATKPTPASGGYTF.

The V gene is TRBV6-4, the J gene TRBJ2-7; D might be TRBD1 or TRBD2, each matching 5 bases. Between the trimmed V and J ends, which lost 0 bases and 6 bases, there was a span of 9 bases. Germline CDR1 reads MRHNA; CDR2 reads SNTAGT. This CDR3 comprises 13 residues. CDR3 nucleotide sequence: TGTGCCAGCAGTGACTCTTCAGGGACCGAGCAGTACTTC. This gives the protein CASSDSSGTEQYF.

The gene calls are TRBV29-1 and TRBJ2-5; D possibly corresponds to TRBD1 (6 bases). From germline, CDR1 is SQVTM and CDR2 ANQGSEA. V was pared by 3 bases and J by 1 base, with 9 bases between. This CDR3 is 13 amino acids long. This CDR3 reads CSVEGTTQETQYF. As DNA, the CDR3 is TGCAGCGTTGAGGGGACAACCCAAGAGACCCAGTACTTC.

The rearrangement uses TRBV28 and TRBJ1-1; TRBD1 matches 9 bases. Unmatched junction bases numbered 9, after V lost 5 bases and J lost 5 bases. This CDR3 region has 15 residues. Germline CDR1 and CDR2: MDHEN and SYDVKM. The CDR3 loop reads CASSALGTGRTEAFF. CDR3 sequence (DNA): TGTGCCAGCAGTGCCCTCGGGACAGGGAGGACTGAAGCTTTCTTT.

CDR3 protein: CSARRDRVYEQYF. The CDR3 DNA is TGCAGCGCGAGACGGGACAGGGTTTACGAGCAGTACTTC. V is TRBV29-1 and J is TRBJ2-7, with 9 bases identical to TRBD1. With 7 bases clipped from V and 4 bases from J, the junction kept 8 bases outside the gene matches. The germline V gene has CDR1 SQVTM and CDR2 ANQGSEA. The CDR3 consists of 13 residues.

The chain combines TRBV19 with TRBJ1-3, with 8 bases lining up with TRBD1. V lost 3 bases and J lost 2; bases outside the gene matches: 3. The CDR3 runs to 15 residues. Germline CDR1 is LNHDA and CDR2 is SQIVND (reference sequence). CDR3 sequence reads: CASSIGTGAGNTIYF. In DNA form, the CDR3 reads TGTGCCAGTAGTATCGGGACAGGCGCTGGAAACACCATATATTTT.

V and J are TRBV12-3 or TRBV12-4 and TRBJ1-5; D gene uncertain. Between the trimmed V and J ends, which lost 3 bases and 6 bases, there was a span of 6 bases. There are 12 residues in the CDR3. The CDR3 here is CASSFWGQPQHF. The CDR3 DNA follows: TGTGCCAGCAGTTTTTGGGGTCAGCCCCAGCATTTT.

The chain uses TRBV4-1 and TRBJ2-7, with D perhaps matching TRBD1 (6 bases). The V end was cut by 5 bases, the J end by 0 bases, with 8 bases between. CDR1 MGHRA and CDR2 YSYEKL come from the germline V gene. The CDR3 spans 13 residues. The CDR3 region is CASSGQNSYEQYF. CDR3 nucleotides: TGCGCCAGCAGCGGACAGAACTCCTACGAGCAGTACTTC.

The V and J genes are TRBV11-3 and TRBJ2-3, with TRBD1 matching 9 bases. CDR3 size: 15 residues. CDR1 and CDR2 from the germline V gene are SGHNT and YENEEA. Germline trimming cut 5 bases from V and 1 base from J; bases unmatched to any gene: 4. CDR3 region: CASSPGQGGTDTQYF. As DNA, the CDR3 is TGTGCCAGCAGCCCGGGACAGGGAGGCACAGATACGCAGTATTTT.

This chain links TRBV10-3 with TRBJ2-3; 8 positions agree with TRBD2. Germline V CDR1 and CDR2: ENHRY, SYGVKD. This CDR3 is built from 13 residues. After removal of 4 bases from V and 6 bases from J, the junction contained 3 bases not matched to a gene. In DNA form, the CDR3 reads TGTGCCATCAGTGGGGGACTAGGGGATACGCAGTATTTT. This gives the protein CAISGGLGDTQYF.

A few counts support this clone. V gene TRBV28 combines with J gene TRBJ1-5, with D perhaps matching TRBD1 (5 bases). This CDR3 is 15 amino acids long. Germline CDR1 and CDR2: MDHEN and SYDVKM. Trimming shortened V by 6 bases and J by 2 bases, and 14 bases separated the two germline ends. The CDR3 DNA is TGTGCCAGCAGCGACGGCAGGGTCGGCAATCAGCCCCAGCATTTT. This translates into CASSDGRVGNQPQHF.

V is TRBV7-9 and J is TRBJ1-4, with TRBD1 matching 7 bases. The CDR3 extends over 14 amino acids. Germline V lookup: CDR1 SEHNR, CDR2 FQNEAQ (reference sequence). Losses at the gene ends were 5 bases for V and 7 bases for J; bases not matched to a gene: 7. The CDR3 loop reads CASSLRGKGEKLFF. DNA of the CDR3: TGTGCCAGCAGCCTCAGGGGGAAGGGTGAAAAACTGTTTTTT.

The J gene is TRBJ2-7, the V gene TRBV10-2; D may be TRBD1 (5 bases). The CDR3 sequence is 17 residues long. Trimming removed 3 bases from V and 3 bases from J, with 21 bases in between. CDR1 and CDR2 from the germline V gene are WSHSY and SAAADI. The CDR3 bases are TGCGCCAGCAGTGATCCCGGGTTTGGCAGGGCTATCTACGAGCAGTACTTC. It yields the protein CASSDPGFGRAIYEQYF.

The chain couples TRBV7-9 to TRBJ1-1; D is ambiguous. CDR1 and CDR2 (germline): SEHNR, FQNEAQ (reference sequence). The V end was cut by 1 base, the J end by 4 bases, with 10 bases between. The CDR3 has 14 amino acids. The CDR3 loop reads CASSLESRSTEAFF. CDR3 bases: TGTGCCAGCAGCTTAGAATCGAGGAGCACTGAAGCTTTCTTT.

The chain uses TRBV11-3 and TRBJ2-3; D is unresolved. CDR1 SGHNT and CDR2 YENEEA come from the germline V gene. V was trimmed by 5 bases and J by 8 bases, leaving 11 bases between them. The CDR3 totals 12 residues. CDR3 loop: CASSLVLGTQYF. The CDR3 DNA follows: TGTGCCAGCAGCCTCGTATTGGGTACGCAGTATTTT.